Following are 10 T cell receptor beta chains from one sample sequenced in a study of T cells in Graves' hyperthyroidism and ophthalmopathy. Template material for amplifying TCR beta CDR3 regions consisted of RNA transcripts. Using the HTBI primer set, a first-round RT-PCR was run on the TCR CDR3. TCRdb re-called the multiplex PCR reads through MiXCR, storing one row per CDR3 protein. The sample shows more than 350,000 distinct CDR3 sequences, roughly 15% of them seen only once. The sequenced material came from blood. All receptors derive from a woman aged 55-75 years with Graves' ophthalmopathy.

This clonotype appeared a single time. This rearrangement joins TRBV28 to TRBJ2-1, with a tentative D call TRBD1 (6 bases). Germline V lookup: CDR1 MDHEN, CDR2 SYDVKM. This CDR3 region has 12 residues. Between the trimmed V and J ends, which lost 8 bases and 9 bases, there was a span of 14 bases. The CDR3 loop is CASLLGAGEQFF. The CDR3 DNA is TGTGCCAGCTTGCTGGGGGCGGGTGAGCAGTTCTTC.

The chain uses TRBV20-1 and TRBJ1-3; the D gene is possibly TRBD1 (5 bases). The CDR3 length is 14 residues. Germline CDR1 DFQATT, CDR2 SNEGSKA (reference sequence). V was cut by 2 bases and J by 9 bases, with 17 bases left in between. The CDR3 bases are TGCAGTGCTAGACACGGGCAGGGAGGCGGCACCATATATTTT. Translated, it gives CSARHGQGGGTIYF.

This clonotype was seen more than once but under ten times. The genes are TRBV10-1 and TRBJ2-7; D is unresolved. Germline CDR1 and CDR2: WNHNN and SYGVQD (reference sequence). V lost 5 bases, J lost 3 bases, and 23 bases lay in between. The CDR3 totals 17 residues. CDR3 residues: CASSPFRSLTRIYEQYF. CDR3 sequence (DNA): TGCGCCAGCAGTCCGTTCCGGAGCCTTACCAGAATCTACGAGCAGTACTTC.

This clonotype was observed a few times. J is TRBJ2-3 and V is TRBV5-1, with D possibly being TRBD1 or TRBD2 (6 bases each). CDR1 SGHRS and CDR2 YFSETQ come from the germline V gene. V was pared by 5 bases and J by 0 bases, with 16 bases between. This CDR3 is 16 amino acids long. DNA for the CDR3: TGCGCCAGCAGTCTGCTGACAGGAGGGAGCACAGATACGCAGTATTTT. The encoded protein is CASSLLTGGSTDTQYF.

This clonotype was seen repeatedly, ten times or more. The rearrangement uses TRBV20-1 and TRBJ1-1; perhaps TRBD1 as D (5 bases). Trimming stripped 3 bases from V and 2 bases from J, with 13 bases between. The CDR3 is 14 amino acids. CDR1 DFQATT and CDR2 SNEGSKA come from the germline V gene (reference sequence). The CDR3 loop is CSASLSGVNTEAFF. The DNA for the CDR3 is TGCAGTGCTAGTCTGTCGGGGGTAAACACTGAAGCTTTCTTT.

This clonotype was detected many times. The chain joins TRBV28 to TRBJ2-5; D gene unclear. The CDR3 consists of 11 residues. V was cut by 8 bases and J by 3 bases, with 7 bases left in between. Germline V gene data show CDR1 as MDHEN and CDR2 as SYDVKM. This CDR3 reads CASARKETQYF. The DNA of the CDR3 is TGTGCCAGCGCACGAAAAGAGACCCAGTACTTC.

Many counts were recorded for this clonotype. The V call is TRBV6-1, the J call TRBJ1-2; possibly TRBD1 for D (6 bases). This CDR3 contains 14 residues. Germline V lookup: CDR1 MNHNS, CDR2 SASEGT. V was trimmed by 0 bases and J by 6 bases, leaving 11 bases between them. CDR3 in DNA: TGTGCCAGCAGTGAAGCGCCAGGGGCTCATGGCTACACCTTC. Protein product: CASSEAPGAHGYTF.

V is TRBV28 and J is TRBJ1-2; TRBD1 is a possible D gene (5 bases). The CDR3 extends over 12 amino acids. Germline V lookup: CDR1 MDHEN, CDR2 SYDVKM. Trimming took 10 bases from V and 8 from J, leaving 17 bases between them. The CDR3 DNA follows: TGTGCCACCACCGAAGGGGCCCACGGCTACACCTTC. This gives the protein CATTEGAHGYTF.

The chain recombines TRBV7-8 with TRBJ2-3; 7 bases fit TRBD2. The germline gives CDR1 SGHVS, CDR2 FQNEAQ. The CDR3 consists of 13 residues. J gave up 3 bases and V 7 bases, and 4 bases lay outside the gene matches. The CDR3 DNA sequence: TGTGCCAGCAATTGGCGGGAGACAGATACGCAGTATTTT. The encoded protein is CASNWRETDTQYF.

This clonotype was seen a few times. The chain has TRBV18 and TRBJ2-1; perhaps TRBD2 as D (5 bases). Trimming removed 3 bases from V and 3 bases from J, with 18 bases in between. The CDR3 extends over 17 amino acids. Germline V gives CDR1 KGHSH, CDR2 LQKENI. The CDR3 region has the DNA TGTGCCAGCTCACCTAGGTCCAGGAGGCTCGTCTACAATGAGCAGTTCTTC. Amino acid sequence: CASSPRSRRLVYNEQFF.